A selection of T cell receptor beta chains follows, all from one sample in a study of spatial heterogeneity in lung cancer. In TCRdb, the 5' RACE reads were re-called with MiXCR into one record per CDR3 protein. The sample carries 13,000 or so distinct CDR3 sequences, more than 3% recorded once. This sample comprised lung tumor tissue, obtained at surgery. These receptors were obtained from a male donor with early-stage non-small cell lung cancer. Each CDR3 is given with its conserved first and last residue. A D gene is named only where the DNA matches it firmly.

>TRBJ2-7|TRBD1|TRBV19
CASSSGQGTYEQYF
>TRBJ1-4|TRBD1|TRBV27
CASSPGPGQGNEKLFF
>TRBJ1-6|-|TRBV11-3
CASSLAQPTANSPLHF
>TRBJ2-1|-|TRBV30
CAWGRGRANRQFF
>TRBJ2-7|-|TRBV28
CASSLQRPYYEQYF
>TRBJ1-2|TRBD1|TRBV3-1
CASSHHRRGQGGESYTF
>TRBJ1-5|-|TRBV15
CATSREADVRNQPQHF
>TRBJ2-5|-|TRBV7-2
CASSLIGRGAGATQYF
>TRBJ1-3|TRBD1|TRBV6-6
CASSPPQGNTIYF
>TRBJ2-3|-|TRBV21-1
CASSKFRGLNGTDTQYF
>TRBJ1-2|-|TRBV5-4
CASGPLGRYGYTF
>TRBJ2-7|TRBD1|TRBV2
CASSAVRTGAYEQYF
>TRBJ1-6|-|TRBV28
CATRKGDLNSPLHF
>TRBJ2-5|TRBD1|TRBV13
CASSRFSGTGGKETQYF
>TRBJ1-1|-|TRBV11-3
CASSLVLERGPEAFF
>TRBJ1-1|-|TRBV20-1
CSARDGNTEAFF
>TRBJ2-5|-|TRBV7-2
CASSLVSAVQETQYF
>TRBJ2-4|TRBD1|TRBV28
CASSPLRGGEAKNIQYF
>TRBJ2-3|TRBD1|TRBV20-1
CSAPDRGVADTQYF
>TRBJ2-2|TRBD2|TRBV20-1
CSVVAGRNTGELFF
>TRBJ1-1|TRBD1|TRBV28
CASIITSQGGLTEAFF
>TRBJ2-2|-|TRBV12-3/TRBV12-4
CASSFGGGRVGELFF
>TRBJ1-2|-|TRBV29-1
CSVETGQLGDTF
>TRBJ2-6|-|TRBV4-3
CASSQDSSSGANVLTF
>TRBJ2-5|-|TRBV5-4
CASSLGDQETQYF
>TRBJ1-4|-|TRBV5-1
CASSSQGAGEKLFF
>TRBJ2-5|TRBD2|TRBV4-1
CASSQESSGETQYF
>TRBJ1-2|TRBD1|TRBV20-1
CSASGTGGRAYGYTF
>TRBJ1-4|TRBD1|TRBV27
CASSFVSGGADEKLFF
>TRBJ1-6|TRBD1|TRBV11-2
CASSLDLGTENSPLHF
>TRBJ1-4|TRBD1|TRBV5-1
CASSRAGDRDGEKLFF
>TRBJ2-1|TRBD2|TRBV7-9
CASSSPTSREGNEQFF
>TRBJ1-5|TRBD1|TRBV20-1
CSARDLDRGLSNQPQHF
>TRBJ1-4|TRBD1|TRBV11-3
CASSFEGQRSEKLFF
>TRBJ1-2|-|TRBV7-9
CASSRARENYGYTF
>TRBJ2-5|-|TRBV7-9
CASVRGAVETQYF
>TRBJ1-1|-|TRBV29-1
CSGQIGNTEAFF
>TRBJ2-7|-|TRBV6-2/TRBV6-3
CASSSRNYEQYF
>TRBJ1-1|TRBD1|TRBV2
CASSARTGQVNTEAFF
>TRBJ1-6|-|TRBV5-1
CASSLEGLGSYNSPLHF
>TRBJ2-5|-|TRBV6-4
CASSPDGSGTQYF
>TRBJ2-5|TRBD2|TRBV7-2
CASSYSSGGAGETQYF
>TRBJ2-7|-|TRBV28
CASSRKQDLSSRQYF
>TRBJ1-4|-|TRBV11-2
CASSLPRQNEKLFF
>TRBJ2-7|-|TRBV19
CASSIRGNYEQYF
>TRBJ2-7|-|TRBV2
CASSIGGPYEQYF
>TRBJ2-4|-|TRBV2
CASSSDGWVAKNIQYF
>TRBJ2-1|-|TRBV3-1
CASSLHYNEQFF
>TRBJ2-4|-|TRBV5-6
CASSPWFRLPNLAKNIQYF
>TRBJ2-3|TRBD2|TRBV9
CASTTTSGGTDTQYF
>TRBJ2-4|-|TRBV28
CASSTLGGNVNIQYF
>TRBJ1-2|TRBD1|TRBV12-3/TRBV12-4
CASSRDSRYTF
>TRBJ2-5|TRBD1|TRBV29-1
CSVPGRDRGDF
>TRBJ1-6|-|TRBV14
CASSFGYSNSPLHF